Below, 13 T cell receptor beta chains from the same sample are listed, as sequenced in a study of T cell changes during pregnancy in multiple sclerosis (dated by TCRdb to the late 2010s). The library was produced with the immunoSEQ multiplex PCR assay. Imported from immuneACCESS, the table was reduced by TCRdb to in-frame sequences with V and J called. These copies leave out some clones; in studies compared against another copy, an unresolved V gene accounts for under half, and the cause of the remainder is not known. The sample contains fewer than 150,000 clones, 90% to 98% of them found a single time. The ten largest clones represent about 0.45% of the sample. The material was peripheral blood, obtained after pregnancy. These receptors were collected from a female donor with multiple sclerosis, enrolled in a pregnancy study.

The CDR3 sequence is CSVVGRTSGLNEQFF. In nucleotides, the CDR3 is TGCAGCGTTGTCGGTAGGACTAGCGGGTTGAATGAGCAGTTCTTC. The chain has TRBV29-1 and TRBJ2-1; 11 bases align to TRBD2. Trimming cost V 4 bases and J 7 bases; bases outside gene matches: 9. The CDR3 covers 15 residues. Germline V gene sequence: CDR1 SQVTM, CDR2 ANQGSEA.

The chain couples TRBV6-5 to TRBJ1-4; 7 bases are shared with TRBD1. This CDR3 spans 13 amino acids. The germline V gene encodes CDR1 MNHEY and CDR2 SVGAGI. The V segment lost 4 bases and the J segment 8 bases; nucleotides outside the gene matches: 4. The CDR3 DNA reads as TGTGCCAGCAGTTTACAGGGGCGCGAAAAACTGTTTTTT. Translation: CASSLQGREKLFF.

In DNA, the CDR3 is TGTGCCAGCAGCCAAGTGGGTACAGACTACTACGAGCAGTACTTC. Translating gives CASSQVGTDYYEQYF. The chain uses TRBV14 and TRBJ2-7; a weak D match, TRBD2 (5 bases). This CDR3 has 15 amino acids. From germline, CDR1 is SGHDN and CDR2 FVKESK. V shed 1 base and J shed 3 bases, with 13 bases lying between them.

The V and J genes are TRBV28 and TRBJ2-3; the match to TRBD1 covers 7 bases. Germline assignment: CDR1 MDHEN and CDR2 SYDVKM. V trimming: 7 bases; J trimming: 2 bases; junction bases outside the gene matches: 9. CDR3 length: 15 amino acids. CDR3 coding DNA: TGTGCCAGCATCCGATACGACAGGGACACAGATACGCAGTATTTT. Translation: CASIRYDRDTDTQYF.

The chain is built from TRBV30 and TRBJ2-1; 8 bases are shared with TRBD2. The CDR3 contains 13 residues. V shed 3 bases, J shed 11 bases, and the junction held 9 bases outside the gene matches. CDR1 is GTSNPN and CDR2 is SVGIG in the germline V gene (reference sequence). In DNA, the CDR3 is TGTGCCTGGAGCAATAGCGGGGAGGGCCAGCAGTTCTTC. Translation: CAWSNSGEGQQFF.

The genes are TRBV10-3 and TRBJ2-1; 7 bases align to TRBD2. Germline V gene sequence: CDR1 ENHRY, CDR2 SYGVKD. The CDR3 loop spans 15 amino acids. V shed 4 bases, J shed 0 bases, and the junction held 3 bases outside the gene matches. Here the CDR3 DNA reads TGTGCCATCAGTGGAGCGGGAAGCTCCTACAATGAGCAGTTCTTC. It codes for CAISGAGSSYNEQFF.

The gene calls are TRBV2 and TRBJ2-7; no firm D call. CDR3 size: 13 residues. Between the trimmed V and J ends, which lost 3 bases and 5 bases, there was a span of 11 bases. The germline gives CDR1 SNHLY, CDR2 FYNNEI. CDR3 nucleotides: TGTGCCAGCAGTGACCCCCCCGAGGACGAGCAGTACTTC. Amino acids: CASSDPPEDEQYF.

The chain carries TRBV5-1 and TRBJ2-3; 7 bases align to TRBD2. The V segment lost 4 bases and the J segment 6 bases; nucleotides outside the gene matches: 8. The CDR3 consists of 14 residues. Germline CDR1 reads SGHRS; CDR2 reads YFSETQ. CDR3 region: CASSRGLEGDTQYF. The CDR3 region has the DNA TGCGCCAGCAGCCGAGGACTAGAAGGGGATACGCAGTATTTT. The complete variable domain, with remaining parts taken from reference TRBV5-1 and TRBJ2-3, reads KAGVTQTPRYLIKTRGQQVTLSCSPISGHRSVSWYQQTPGQGLQFLFEYFSETQRNKGNFPGRFSGRQFSNSRSEMNVSTLELGDSALYLCASSRGLEGDTQYFGPGTRLTVL.

The chain has TRBV7-9 and TRBJ1-2; tentatively, D is TRBD1 (5 bases). The CDR3 contains 16 residues. Looked up from germline, CDR1 is SEHNR and CDR2 is FQNEAQ (reference sequence). Trimming left V 4 bases short and J 1 base short, with 16 bases between. The CDR3 DNA follows: TGTGCCAGCAGCTCCAGTGGCAGGGCCGGTAACTATGGCTACACCTTC. It is translated as CASSSSGRAGNYGYTF.

The chain has TRBV20-1 and TRBJ1-2; unclear D gene. CDR3 length: 9 amino acids. CDR1 and CDR2 (germline): DFQATT, SNEGSKA (reference sequence). V gave up 5 bases and J gave up 6 bases, with 4 bases separating them. The CDR3 sequence: CSAPNGYTF. CDR3 DNA: TGCAGTGCTCCTAATGGCTACACCTTC.

The V gene is TRBV7-9, the J gene TRBJ2-5; tentatively, D is TRBD2 (5 bases). Trimming pared 8 bases from V and 2 bases from J, leaving 18 bases between. The CDR3 covers 15 residues. CDR1 is SEHNR and CDR2 is FQNEAQ in the germline V gene (reference sequence). The CDR3 DNA reads as TGTGCCAGCTCAGGAGGCAGCTTTATACAAGAGACCCAGTACTTC. Its translation is CASSGGSFIQETQYF.

The CDR3: CASSQGRGQGSSYEQYF. Written as DNA, the CDR3 is TGCGCCAGCAGCCAAGGTAGGGGACAGGGCAGCTCCTACGAGCAGTACTTC. The chain carries TRBV4-1 and TRBJ2-7; 9 bases fit TRBD1. The CDR3 runs 17 residues. V was pared by 1 base and J by 0 bases, with 7 bases of the junction left unmatched. The V gene's germline CDR1 is MGHRA and CDR2 YSYEKL.

The chain combines TRBV27 with TRBJ2-1, with a weak D call TRBD2 (5 bases). Germline V gene sequence: CDR1 MNHEY, CDR2 SMNVEV (reference sequence). This CDR3 contains 17 residues. V was trimmed by 3 bases and J by 1 base, leaving 16 bases between them. CDR3 sequence (DNA): TGTGCCAGCAGTTTTCTGACTACCGGGCTTTCCTACAATGAGCAGTTCTTC. It codes for CASSFLTTGLSYNEQFF.